This T cell receptor beta chain was sequenced for a study (dated by TCRdb to 2016 to 2017). Regarding the complete study: Duodenal biopsy samples, 6 to 12 in number, were provided by patients along with blood volumes of up to 100 ml. Most subjects' cells were stained with pooled PE-conjugated tetramers presenting glia-alpha1a, -alpha2, -ω1 and -ω2 epitopes. The study tracked gluten-specific CD4+ T cell receptor repertoires in celiac disease across blood and gut, disease stages, and intervals of weeks to decades. The overall study examined blood and gut biopsy samples from 20 to 25 celiac disease patients. For long-term comparison, patients who had historic T cell material from decades earlier were asked to donate new blood and biopsy samples. The full study reports these points: Of 1,813 TCRs from roughly 15 patients, approximately 10% of the TCR-alpha, TCR-beta or paired amino acid sequences were public. The study conclusions are dependent on tetramer specificity, and antigen-specific proliferation was previously shown by 70% to 80% of tetramer-sorted clones. Across patients, roughly 1% of TCR-beta sequences and roughly 0.2% of paired TCR-alpha/beta clonotypes were shared, and the authors concluded that cross-contamination was not an issue. Because of sampling limits, maximum clonotype overlap between two independent sequencing runs of the same sample was only 50% to 55%. Persistence of gluten-specific clonotypes for decades was observed, with up to 53% overlap detected between samples obtained about 16 to 30 years apart.

Bulk-cell sorting was performed in addition to single-cell sorting when samples contained relatively high numbers of tetramer-positive T cells. Gluten-specific T cells were isolated with HLA-DQ:gluten tetramers and analyzed by high-throughput sequencing of rearranged TCR-alpha and TCR-beta genes. A BD Aria II cell sorter was used for all sorting, and FlowJo was used to analyze the flow data. The V and J ends are trimmed by 4 bases and 10 bases, leaving 11 bases between them. The CDR3 starts with the cysteine, ends with the phenylalanine, and has 13 residues. The sequence is cut down to CDR3 DNA, 39 bases in frame from base 1. Receptor amplification or capture employed 5' RACE. A modified SMART protocol was used to prepare the bulk TCR libraries. Bulk TCR libraries were sequenced on Illumina MiSeq with paired-end 300 bp reads, whereas single-cell libraries were sequenced on MiSeq with paired-end 250 bp reads. For the original study's pipeline: Selected pRESTO steps were used to preprocess reads, and IMGT/HighV-QUEST was used to assign V, D, J genes and CDR3 junctions. A bulk sequence was kept only if the bulk sequence appeared in at least two replicas with cumulative read counts of 10 or more. Repertoire diversity was measured using a sample-corrected Shannon entropy estimator, which was applied to samples with more than 20 cells. TCRdb trimmed public reads at Q25 via fastp, called clones via MiXCR and kept in-frame beta chains. Entries are consolidated by CDR3 protein sequence, retaining the most common genes and DNA. The V and J calls follow TCRdb's processing rather than the paper's. In this sample the table shows roughly 590 distinct CDR3 sequences, around a fifth of which occur a single time. The top ten clonotypes cover roughly two thirds of the sample.

This clonotype is categorized as medium-sized (0.01 to 0.1%). Base qualities are not at hand, and no much larger clone is one base apart. The origin of this receptor is a female donor with celiac disease. The sequencing here drew on gluten tetramer+ CD4+ T cells from blood or duodenal biopsy (not recorded which); whether cultured is not recorded, taken while untreated, on a gluten-free diet, or during gluten challenge (not recorded which). What this sample's cell subset or site label stands for: CD4+ T cells binding HLA-DQ:gluten tetramers. The chain is made from TRBV12-3 or TRBV12-4 and TRBJ1-6; TRBD1 is perhaps the D gene, given 5 matching bases. CDR3 protein: CASSWSGPSPLHF. DNA sequence: TGTGCCAGCAGTTGGTCGGGGCCCTCACCCCTCCACTTT.